This entry concerns a single T cell receptor beta chain. This entry comes from a study of blood T cell repertoires in COVID-19. The V segment lost 5 bases and the J segment 0 bases; nucleotides outside the gene matches: 12. There are 18 residues in the CDR3. Germline assignment: CDR1 SGHTA and CDR2 FQGNSA. Authors' data handling: Amplified reference gene primers provided the basis for estimating nucleated cell counts. Assay used: immunoSEQ multiplex PCR; TCRdb lists only in-frame clones, some missing. For V, J and clone size, that table is used; D and trimming come from the DNA. The sample contains over 200,000 clones, about nine tenths of which appear only once.

The sample comprised peripheral blood. The chain recombines TRBV7-2 with TRBJ2-3, with 9 bases fitting TRBD2. The clonotype comes from a woman aged 60 to 75 with acute or convalescent COVID-19. CDR3 DNA: TGTGCCAGCAGCCCAGGGGTGCTAGCGGGGACTAGCACAGATACGCAGTATTTT. Amino acids: CASSPGVLAGTSTDTQYF. Full variable domain (rest looked up from reference TRBV7-2 and TRBJ2-3): GAGVSQSPSNKVTEKGKDVELRCDPISGHTALYWYRQSLGQGLEFLIYFQGNSAPDKSGLPSDRFSAERTGGSVSTLTIQRTQQEDSAVYLCASSPGVLAGTSTDTQYFGPGTRLTVL.